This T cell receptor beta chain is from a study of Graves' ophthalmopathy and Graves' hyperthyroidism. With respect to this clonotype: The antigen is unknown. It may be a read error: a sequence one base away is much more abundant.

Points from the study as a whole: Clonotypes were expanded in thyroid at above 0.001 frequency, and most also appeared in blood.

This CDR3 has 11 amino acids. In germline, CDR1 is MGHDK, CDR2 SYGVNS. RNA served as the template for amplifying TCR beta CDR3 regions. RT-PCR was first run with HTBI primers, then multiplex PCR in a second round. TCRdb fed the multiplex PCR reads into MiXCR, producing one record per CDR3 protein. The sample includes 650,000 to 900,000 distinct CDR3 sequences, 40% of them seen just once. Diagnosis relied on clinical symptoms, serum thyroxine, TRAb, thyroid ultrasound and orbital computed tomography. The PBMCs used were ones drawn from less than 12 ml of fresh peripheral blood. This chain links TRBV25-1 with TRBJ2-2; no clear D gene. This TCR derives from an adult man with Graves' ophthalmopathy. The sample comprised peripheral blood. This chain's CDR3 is CASRFTRELFF. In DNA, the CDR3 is TGTGCCAGCCGGTTCACCAGGGAGCTGTTTTTT.